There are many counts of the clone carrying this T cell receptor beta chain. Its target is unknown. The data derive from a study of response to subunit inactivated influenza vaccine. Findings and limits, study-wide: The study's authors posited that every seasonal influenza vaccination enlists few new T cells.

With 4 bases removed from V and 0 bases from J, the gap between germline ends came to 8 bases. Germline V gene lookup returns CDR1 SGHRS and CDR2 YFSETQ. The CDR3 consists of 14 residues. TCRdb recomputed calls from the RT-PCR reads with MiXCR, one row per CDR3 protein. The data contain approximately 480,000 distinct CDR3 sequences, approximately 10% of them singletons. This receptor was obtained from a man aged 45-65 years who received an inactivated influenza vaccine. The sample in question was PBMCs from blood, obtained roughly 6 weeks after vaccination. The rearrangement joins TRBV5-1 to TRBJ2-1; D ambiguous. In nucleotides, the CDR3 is TGCGCCAGCAGCCTCCGCAGCTCCTACAATGAGCAGTTCTTC. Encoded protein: CASSLRSSYNEQFF. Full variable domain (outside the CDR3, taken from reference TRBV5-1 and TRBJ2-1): KAGVTQTPRYLIKTRGQQVTLSCSPISGHRSVSWYQQTPGQGLQFLFEYFSETQRNKGNFPGRFSGRQFSNSRSEMNVSTLELGDSALYLCASSLRSSYNEQFFGPGTRLTVL.